This TCR beta chain emerged from a study of blood T cell repertoires in COVID-19. Study background: Sample material is recorded as cDNA or gDNA derived from T cells, B-cell-depleted T cells, or PBMCs.

All recovered Cohort 3 donors got two negative PCRs, got clearance, or saw symptom resolution. CDR1 and CDR2 from the germline V gene are LNHDA and SQIVND (reference sequence). V lost 6 bases, J lost 7 bases, and 8 bases stayed unmatched. This CDR3 is 13 amino acids long. The authors' processing: Reference gene primer amplification gave estimated nucleated cell counts. Profiling relied on immunoSEQ multiplex PCR, and the TCRdb table lists in-frame clones only, not all of them. D and trimming come from the DNA, and the V and J calls and clone size come from that table. Among a few hundred thousand clones listed, around 81% were seen once.

Material for sequencing was PBMCs or T cells enriched from blood (not recorded which). The origin of this receptor is a middle-aged man who had recovered from COVID-19. The chain has TRBV19 and TRBJ1-2; 7 bases line up with TRBD1. The CDR3 loop is CASSPRGHRGYTF. The DNA for the CDR3 is TGTGCCAGTAGCCCAAGGGGGCATCGTGGCTACACCTTC.